The 5 T cell receptor beta chains reported below all come from one sample, sequenced in a study of OX40 agonist ivuxolimab in advanced cancers. Using immunoSEQ multiplex PCR, the repertoire was profiled, and TCRdb retains in-frame clones only, with some absent. The top ten clones hold about 3.7% of a sample with tens of thousands of clones, around nine tenths of them seen once. The starting material was CD4+ or CD8+ T cells sorted from blood, obtained in a trial of the OX40 agonist ivuxolimab. These receptors were obtained from an adult with an advanced solid tumor such as melanoma, head and neck, liver or kidney cancer.

The chain uses TRBV30 and TRBJ1-2; tentative D call: TRBD1 (6 bases). This CDR3 has 13 residues. Per germline, CDR1 GTSNPN and CDR2 SVGIG (reference sequence). V lost 2 bases and J 4 bases, leaving 11 bases between the germline ends. CDR3 sequence (DNA): TGTGCCTGGAGTCTACAGGGTGGCTATGGCTACACCTTC. Translating gives CAWSLQGGYGYTF.

V is TRBV5-1 and J is TRBJ2-6, with D unresolved. The germline V gene encodes CDR1 SGHRS and CDR2 YFSETQ. V lost 4 bases and J lost 1, with 12 bases in between. CDR3 size: 16 residues. The CDR3 is CASSRNEISGANVLTF. The DNA of the CDR3 is TGCGCCAGCAGCCGAAATGAGATATCTGGGGCCAACGTCCTGACTTTC.

This sequence joins TRBV27 and TRBJ2-3; 9 bases align to TRBD1. This CDR3 is 16 amino acids long. V trimming: 5 bases; J trimming: 3 bases; junction bases outside the gene matches: 9. Germline V gene sequence: CDR1 MNHEY, CDR2 SMNVEV (reference sequence). The CDR3 nucleotides read TGTGCCAGCAGTCGTCCGGGACAGGGTAGGACAGATACGCAGTATTTT. Protein sequence: CASSRPGQGRTDTQYF.

The chain links TRBV7-8 to TRBJ2-3; 7 bases are shared with TRBD1. Unmatched junction bases numbered 1, after V lost 2 bases and J lost 2 bases. The CDR3 contains 14 residues. Germline V gene lookup returns CDR1 SGHVS and CDR2 FQNEAQ. The CDR3 region has the DNA TGTGCCAGCAGCTTAAGGGGGCACACAGATACGCAGTATTTT. Protein sequence: CASSLRGHTDTQYF. Filled out from reference TRBV7-8 and TRBJ2-3, the complete variable domain reads GAGVSQSPRYKVAKRGQDVALRCDPISGHVSLFWYQQALGQGPEFLTYFQNEAQLDKSGLPSDRFFAERPEGSVSTLKIQRTQQEDSAVYLCASSLRGHTDTQYFGPGTRLTVL.

The chain uses TRBV10-3 and TRBJ2-4, with D possibly TRBD1 on 5 matching bases. V was pared by 3 bases and J by 7 bases, with 10 bases between. Germline lookup yields CDR1 ENHRY and CDR2 SYGVKD. The CDR3 totals 13 residues. CDR3 sequence: CAISEGDRNIQYF. The CDR3 DNA follows: TGTGCCATCAGTGAAGGGGATAGGAACATTCAGTACTTC.